Listed here is a single T cell receptor beta chain. Through a sample-barcoded 5' primer and a J-beta primer mix, a second PCR was run for roughly 6 to 12 cycles. Each CDR3 protein gets one entry after TCRdb re-called the 5' RACE reads with MiXCR. Of 790,000 or so distinct CDR3 sequences listed, about half are singletons. This record belongs to a study of blood T cells in healthy people across ages. The receptor's source is a man of 80 years or more in good health. Sequenced material: blood.

The CDR3 DNA reads as TGTGCCAGCAGCCTGGGGCTACTCTCTGGCACAGATACGCAGTATTTT. Translated, it gives CASSLGLLSGTDTQYF. The genes are TRBV7-3 and TRBJ2-3, with a tentative D call TRBD1 (5 bases). The CDR3 is made up of 16 amino acids. Trimming took off 5 bases at V and 1 base at J, with 16 bases between the two ends. The germline gives CDR1 SGHTA, CDR2 FQGTGA. The full variable domain, its missing parts supplied by reference TRBV7-3 and TRBJ2-3, is GAGVSQTPSNKVTEKGKYVELRCDPISGHTALYWYRQSLGQGPEFLIYFQGTGAADDSGLPNDRFFAVRPEGSVSTLKIQRTERGDSAVYLCASSLGLLSGTDTQYFGPGTRLTVL.